Included here is one TCR beta chain sequence, with context. Its antigen is undetermined. This specimen belongs to a study of cytomegalovirus exposure and HLA in healthy donors. Study-level findings and limits: Some TCR beta chains (approximately 180 of them) were listed as cytomegalovirus-associated.

Researchers ran the PCR with 60 Vbeta and 13 Jbeta primers. Some clones are missing from TCRdb's copy, which holds only in-frame ones; the method was immunoSEQ multiplex PCR. The table has around 150,000 clones, roughly four fifths seen once. What was sequenced was PBMCs. This clonotype was sampled from a female donor in good health and CMV-seropositive.

CDR3 DNA sequence: TGTGCCAGCAGCAGCGGAAGGGGGCCAGGAAACATTCAGTACTTC. It specifies CASSSGRGPGNIQYF. The chain is built from TRBV5-6 and TRBJ2-4; 7 bases map to TRBD1. Germline CDR1 and CDR2: SGHDT and YYEEEE. The CDR3 has 15 amino acids. Trimming removed 4 bases from V and 6 bases from J; junction bases left unmatched: 10.